The entry below describes one TCR beta chain. The CDR3 is 15 amino acids. The V gene lost 1 base and the J gene lost 2 bases, with 10 bases spanning the gap. CDR1 MNHNS and CDR2 SASEGT come from the germline V gene. Some clones are missing from TCRdb's copy, which holds only in-frame ones; the method was immunoSEQ multiplex PCR. In the table there are about 320,000 clones, over 75% of which are singletons. This entry belongs to a study of shared clonotypes between healthy human individuals. Sequenced material: memory CD8+ T cells sorted from blood. Subset denoted: CD45RO+ cells pooled with CCR7-negative TemRA cells. This receptor was identified in a man aged 18 to 35 in good health. This sequence joins TRBV6-1 and TRBJ2-3, with unresolved D. For the CDR3, the DNA is TGTGCCAGCAGTGAAGGGGCCTACCACACAGATACGCAGTATTTT. Its protein product is CASSEGAYHTDTQYF.